These T cell receptor beta chains were read from a single sample in a study of blood T cell repertoires in COVID-19. The data were produced by immunoSEQ multiplex PCR, yet TCRdb's version contains in-frame clones alone and is incomplete. The table includes 200,000 to 300,000 clones, approximately 85% detected once. The sequenced sample consisted of peripheral blood. These receptors all stem from a man aged 45-65 years with acute or convalescent COVID-19. CDR3s include the opening cysteine and the closing phenylalanine or tryptophan. A D gene is named only where the DNA matches it firmly. Clone size is given for some rows only: seen once, a few or many times, or a class if the clone is expanded.

>TRBV15|.|TRBJ2-1|.
CATSGIVAEHNEQFF
TGTGCCACCAGCGGAATCGTAGCGGAGCACAATGAGCAGTTCTTC
>TRBV9|.|TRBJ2-1|TRBD1
CASSVGQYNEQFF
TGTGCCAGCAGCGTGGGACAGTACAATGAGCAGTTCTTC
>TRBV7-7|.|TRBJ2-7|.
CASSERRAGMAEQYF
TGTGCTAGCAGCGAGAGACGGGCAGGGATGGCGGAGCAGTACTTC
>TRBV18|.|TRBJ2-7|TRBD2
CASSPPGLAGGYSYEQYF
TGTGCCAGCTCACCACCGGGACTAGCGGGAGGGTACTCCTACGAGCAGTACTTC
>TRBV3-1/TRBV3-2|once|TRBJ2-1|TRBD2
CASSQGFPGGPYNEQFF
TGTGCCAGCAGCCAAGGTTTCCCGGGAGGGCCCTACAATGAGCAGTTCTTC
>TRBV30|once|TRBJ2-5|.
CAWSPGGETQYF
TGTGCCTGGAGTCCCGGGGGAGAGACCCAGTACTTC
>TRBV28|.|TRBJ1-1|.
CASISQNTEAFF
TGTGCCAGCATTTCACAGAACACTGAAGCTTTCTTT
>TRBV14|.|TRBJ2-5|.
CASSQSAETQYF
TGTGCCAGCAGCCAAAGTGCGGAGACCCAGTACTTC
>TRBV25-1|.|TRBJ1-4|TRBD1
CASSDRTGMNEKLFF
TGTGCCAGCAGTGATAGGACAGGGATGAACGAAAAACTGTTTTTT
>TRBV6-6|once|TRBJ2-1|.
CASSYGSGGLLNEQFF
TGTGCCAGCAGTTACGGGTCGGGGGGCCTCCTAAATGAGCAGTTCTTC
>TRBV29-1|.|TRBJ1-2|TRBD1
CSVDKQGGGGYTF
TGCAGCGTTGATAAACAGGGGGGAGGAGGCTACACCTTC
>TRBV19|once|TRBJ1-1|.
CASSMGQTEAFF
TGTGCCAGTAGTATGGGGCAAACTGAAGCTTTCTTT
>TRBV18|.|TRBJ1-4|TRBD1
CASSPLTGSGEKLFF
TGTGCCAGCTCACCCCTGACAGGGTCGGGTGAAAAACTGTTTTTT
>TRBV29-1|.|TRBJ2-7|.
CSVQGGFPYEQYF
TGCAGCGTGCAGGGAGGTTTTCCCTACGAGCAGTACTTC
>TRBV5-1|.|TRBJ1-1|TRBD1
CASSPGQGYAEAFF
TGCGCCAGCAGCCCGGGACAGGGGTACGCTGAAGCTTTCTTT